Following are 21 T cell receptor beta chains from one sample sequenced in a study of molecular identifiers for immune sequencing clone quantification (dated by TCRdb to between 2018 and 2020). Libraries were constructed by PCR. The sample was run on an Illumina HiSeq 4000. TCRdb handled the public reads itself, with Q25 trimming in fastp and clone calling in MiXCR, and kept productive beta chains. Each entry is one CDR3 protein sequence, shown with its most common DNA and genes. The sample yields 460,000 or so distinct CDR3 sequences; about a fifth were counted once. The leading ten clones occupy approximately 0.8% of the sample. Specimen: naive CD8+ T cells from blood, with Jurkat cell RNA spiked in. This specimen's cell subset or site label, interpreted: FACS-sorted CD8+CD4-CCR7+CD45RA+ naive T cells. Receptors were obtained from a human donor in good health. Some libraries in this study had Jurkat cell RNA spiked in.

This clonotype was recorded many times. The gene calls are TRBV11-2 and TRBJ1-6, with no clear D. CDR3 length equals 12 residues. Between the trimmed V and J ends, which lost 5 bases and 18 bases, there was a span of 17 bases. The germline V gene has CDR1 SGHAT and CDR2 FQNNGV. CDR3 sequence (DNA): TGTGCCAGCAGCCCGGACGGGATCCGAACCCACTTT. It translates to CASSPDGIRTHF.

This clonotype occurred a few times. The chain carries TRBV4-1 and TRBJ2-3; 10 positions match TRBD2. The CDR3 is 18 amino acids. The V gene end was trimmed by 3 bases and the J gene end by 2 bases; junction bases not matched to a gene: 11. From germline, CDR1 is MGHRA and CDR2 YSYEKL. CDR3 nucleotide sequence: TGCGCCAGCAGCCACCAAGCGGGAGGGCTCGGAGACACAGATACGCAGTATTTT. Encoded protein: CASSHQAGGLGDTDTQYF.

The chain is built from TRBV7-6 and TRBJ2-5; 7 bases agree with TRBD2. The CDR3 has 18 residues. Germline V gives CDR1 SGHVS, CDR2 FNYEAQ. V lost 2 bases, J lost 6 bases, and 18 bases stayed unmatched. CDR3 bases: TGTGCCAGCAGCTTATCCGTCTCTCTCGCGGGAGCTTCAAAGACCCAGTACTTC. It specifies CASSLSVSLAGASKTQYF.

CDR3 nucleotide sequence: TGTGCCAGCAGTTTATTGAGCCCCCAGGGGACCAAGGAGACCCAGTACTTC. It encodes CASSLLSPQGTKETQYF. The V and J genes are TRBV27 and TRBJ2-5; TRBD1 might be the D (6 bases). There are 17 residues in the CDR3. Trimming shortened V by 1 base and J by 5 bases, and 20 bases separated the two germline ends. Germline values: CDR1 MNHEY, CDR2 SMNVEV (reference sequence).

This clonotype has a count of ten or more. The J gene is TRBJ2-1, the V gene TRBV4-3; 7 nucleotides line up with TRBD2. V dropped 3 bases and J dropped 6; count of bases not matched to a gene: 20. This CDR3 contains 19 residues. Looked up from germline, CDR1 is LGHNA and CDR2 is YSLEER. CDR3 residues: CASSQSWTRSGKWVNEQFF. In nucleotides, the CDR3 is TGCGCCAGCAGCCAGTCCTGGACTCGAAGCGGGAAGTGGGTCAATGAGCAGTTCTTC.

The CDR3 sequence: CASSLGWGGTDTQYF. CDR3 DNA: TGTGCCAGCAGCCTCGGTTGGGGCGGGACAGATACGCAGTATTTT. The V call is TRBV7-6, the J call TRBJ2-3, with D tentatively TRBD1 or TRBD2 (5 bases each). This CDR3 is built from 15 residues. Trimming left V 5 bases short and J 3 bases short, with 15 bases between. CDR1 and CDR2 from the germline V gene are SGHVS and FNYEAQ.

In this sample, this clonotype turned up once. Since no conserved phenylalanine or tryptophan closes the CDR3, a read error is the likely cause. The chain couples TRBV2 to TRBJ2-3; 7 bases are shared with TRBD1. The CDR3 has 15 residues. The J segment lost 4 bases and the V segment lost 4 bases, leaving 8 bases of the junction unmatched. CDR1 and CDR2 from the germline V gene are SNHLY and FYNNEI. The DNA of the CDR3 is TGTGCCAGCAGTGGGGACAGTTTTATCCCAGATACGCAGTATTCT. It encodes CASSGDSFIPDTQYS.

This chain joins TRBV15 and TRBJ2-7; D is undetermined. Germline CDR1 is LNHNV and CDR2 is YYDKDF (reference sequence). V lost 3 bases to trimming and J lost 2 bases, with 11 bases between them. There are 14 residues in the CDR3. CDR3 sequence (DNA): TGTGCCACCAGCAGGGATAGGGCCACCTACGAGCAGTACTTC. It translates to CATSRDRATYEQYF. Supplemented by reference TRBV15 and TRBJ2-7, the full variable domain reads DAMVIQNPRYQVTQFGKPVTLSCSQTLNHNVMYWYQQKSSQAPKLLFHYYDKDFNNEADTPDNFQSRRPNTSFCFLDIRSPGLGDTAMYLCATSRDRATYEQYFGPGTRLTVT.

The rearrangement links TRBV7-9 to TRBJ2-2; 7 bases line up with TRBD2. V trimming: 4 bases; J trimming: 4 bases; junction bases outside the gene matches: 12. This CDR3 comprises 17 residues. Germline lookup yields CDR1 SEHNR and CDR2 FQNEAQ (reference sequence). This CDR3 is CASSSLRAGRGTGELFF. The CDR3 nucleotides are TGTGCCAGCAGCTCCCTACGAGCGGGGCGGGGCACCGGGGAGCTGTTTTTT.

Comment on this clonotype: This may stem from a read error, because a much larger clone lies one nucleotide away. No conserved phenylalanine or tryptophan is present at the end of the CDR3, so a read error is the likely explanation. The chain has TRBV20-1 and TRBJ2-1; no clear D gene. V was cut by 1 base and J by 2 bases, with 6 bases left in between. The CDR3 extends over 13 amino acids. The germline gives CDR1 DFQATT, CDR2 SNEGSKA (reference sequence). Written as DNA, the CDR3 is TGCAGTGCTAGAGGTTTCACCTACAATGAGCAGTTCCTC. This encodes CSARGFTYNEQFL.

This clonotype was detected many times. The CDR3 here is CASSSTGGGSPLHF. CDR3 in DNA: TGTGCCAGCAGCTCCACAGGGGGCGGATCACCCCTCCACTTT. This chain links TRBV7-6 with TRBJ1-6, with TRBD1 matching 9 bases. Trimming at V came to 4 bases and at J to 10 bases, leaving 5 bases not matched to a gene. The CDR3 loop spans 14 amino acids. Germline CDR1 reads SGHVS; CDR2 reads FNYEAQ. Full variable domain (outside the CDR3, taken from reference TRBV7-6 and TRBJ1-6): GAGVSQSPRYKVTKRGQDVALRCDPISGHVSLYWYRQALGQGPEFLTYFNYEAQQDKSGLPNDRFSAERPEGSISTLTIQRTEQRDSAMYRCASSSTGGGSPLHFGNGTRLTVT.

As concerns this clonotype: Germline is not matched at one junction end, which may reflect a read error. The chain links TRBV6-2 or TRBV6-3 to TRBJ2-2; D is possibly TRBD2 (6 bases). CDR1 and CDR2 (germline): MNHEY, SVGEGT. The CDR3 is 19 amino acids. In nucleotides, the CDR3 is TGTGCCAGGAGTTACGAGAGACTAGTTGTAATAAAGAACACCGGGGAGCTGTTTTTT. This encodes CARSYERLVVIKNTGELFF.

Only a few counts were recorded for this clonotype. The chain has TRBV12-3 or TRBV12-4 and TRBJ2-5; TRBD2 matches 11 bases. This CDR3 contains 16 residues. The V segment lost 5 bases and the J segment 4 bases; nucleotides outside the gene matches: 9. The CDR3 is CASSQGTSGLSETQYF. CDR3 bases: TGTGCCAGCAGTCAAGGGACTAGCGGCCTCTCAGAGACCCAGTACTTC.

In the case of this clonotype: This could be a read error, since a much larger clone is one nucleotide away. V gene TRBV7-9 combines with J gene TRBJ2-7; D is ambiguous. This CDR3 spans 14 amino acids. Looked up from germline, CDR1 is SEHNR and CDR2 is FQNEAQ (reference sequence). The DNA of the CDR3 is TGTGCCTGCAGCCAAAGCGTTAGCTCCTACGAGCAGTACTTC. It codes for CACSQSVSSYEQYF. The variable domain in full, with the rest retrieved from reference TRBV7-9 and TRBJ2-7, is DTGVSQNPRHKITKRGQNVTFRCDPISEHNRLYWYRQTLGQGPEFLTYFQNEAQLEKSRLLSDRFSAERPKGSFSTLEIQRTEQGDSAMYLCACSQSVSSYEQYFGPGTRLTVT.

This clonotype was detected a few times. This rearrangement joins TRBV5-8 to TRBJ2-3; 10 nucleotides align to TRBD1. The germline gives CDR1 SGHTS, CDR2 YDEGEE. This CDR3 comprises 16 residues. With 0 bases clipped from V and 5 bases from J, the junction kept 6 bases outside the gene matches. The CDR3 region is CASSLGDRGPVDTQYF. In DNA, the CDR3 is TGTGCCAGCAGCTTGGGGGACAGGGGTCCAGTAGATACGCAGTATTTT.

V is TRBV7-2 and J is TRBJ1-6, with TRBD1 identical over 8 bases. The germline gives CDR1 SGHTA, CDR2 FQGNSA. This CDR3 is built from 15 residues. V lost 5 bases and J lost 3; bases outside the gene matches: 3. CDR3 coding DNA: TGTGCCAGCAGCCGTGGACAGGGCTATAATTCACCCCTCCACTTT. Translation: CASSRGQGYNSPLHF.

This clonotype was observed a few times. The rearrangement uses TRBV5-6 and TRBJ1-1; TRBD1 might be the D (5 bases). V was clipped by 3 bases and J by 4 bases, with 19 bases between them. The CDR3 spans 16 residues. Germline values: CDR1 SGHDT, CDR2 YYEEEE. The CDR3 reads CASSSDWGVGGTEAFF. The DNA for the CDR3 is TGTGCCAGCAGCTCGGATTGGGGGGTCGGGGGCACTGAAGCTTTCTTT.

This clonotype was seen at least ten times. The chain couples TRBV2 to TRBJ1-5; TRBD1 matches at 9 bases. The germline CDR1 and CDR2 sequences are SNHLY and FYNNEI. CDR3 length equals 14 residues. V lost 4 bases and J lost 6; bases outside the gene matches: 4. Here the CDR3 DNA reads TGTGCCAGCAGTGTACAGGGGGCTAGTCAGCCCCAGCATTTT. Protein: CASSVQGASQPQHF.

This clonotype was observed many times. The rearrangement uses TRBV5-4 and TRBJ2-7; no clear D gene. The CDR3 extends over 14 amino acids. Germline loops: CDR1 SGHNT, CDR2 YYREEE (reference sequence). V was pared by 1 base and J by 2 bases, with 10 bases between. CDR3 region: CASSLFVETYEQYF. The CDR3 DNA reads TGTGCCAGCAGCTTGTTTGTTGAGACCTACGAGCAGTACTTC.

Note on this clonotype: A read error may produce the germline difference seen at one junction end. This chain links TRBV24-1 with TRBJ1-1; tentatively, D is TRBD1 (5 bases). This CDR3 comprises 13 residues. The germline gives CDR1 KGHDR, CDR2 SFDVKD. The CDR3 here is CATRARENTEALF. CDR3 sequence (DNA): TGTGCCACCAGGGCCAGGGAGAACACTGAAGCTCTCTTT.

This clonotype showed up many times. The J gene is TRBJ1-5, the V gene TRBV30, with unresolved D. The CDR3 has 14 residues. Trimming pared 4 bases from V and 2 bases from J, leaving 12 bases between. Germline V CDR1 and CDR2: GTSNPN, SVGIG (reference sequence). The CDR3 coding sequence is TGTGCCTGGAACACGGGTTCAGGCAATCAGCCCCAGCATTTT. It is translated as CAWNTGSGNQPQHF.